This T cell receptor (beta chain) originates from a study of beta chain features in type 1 diabetes. Across the study: Sorted cells, around 100 million in number, were examined across all samples. General study results and limits: Over-representation of high TCR-expressing cells was a possible consequence of cDNA sequencing. TCRB CDR3s from Type 1 diabetes patients were moderately but significantly shorter in all four CD4+ subsets.

Every isolated RNA sample was fully reverse transcribed, so sequencing captured expressed TCRB transcripts. Deep immunoSEQ sequencing covered naive, central memory and regulatory T cell samples. Assay: immunoSEQ multiplex PCR; the TCRdb copy retains only in-frame clones and omits some. The data hold some 190,000 clones, with 6.5% to 9.5% observed a single time. As for this clone: Its antigen is as yet unknown.

The CDR3 is made up of 16 amino acids. V gave up 1 base and J gave up 7 bases; unmatched junction bases: 9. From germline, CDR1 is SGHVS and CDR2 FNYEAQ. The chain is built from TRBV7-6 and TRBJ2-4; 8 bases align to TRBD2. The source material was central memory CD4+ T cells from blood. This sequence was found in a woman aged 40 to 50 with type 1 diabetes. The CDR3 loop is CASSLGVGGGRNIQYF. CDR3 coding DNA: TGTGCCAGCAGCTTAGGGGTAGGCGGGGGGAGGAACATTCAGTACTTC.